This note documents a single TCR beta chain sequence. The antigen remains unidentified. This sample is drawn from a study of cytomegalovirus exposure and HLA in healthy donors. For the study at large: Among around 400 genotyped donors, roughly 80% fell in the Caucasian-associated ancestry cluster.

Amplification used 60 Vbeta primers and 13 Jbeta primers. The table came from immunoSEQ multiplex PCR; TCRdb's copy has only in-frame clones and leaves some out. The table includes roughly 93,000 clones, roughly 82% detected once. Overall study results and limits: By a later analysis, the bulk of CMV-associated TCR beta chains appeared HLA-restricted. In terms of immune exposure information, only CMV serostatus was available. Associated with cytomegalovirus, according to the listing, were 150 to 200 TCR beta chains.

CDR3 length equals 17 residues. The chain recombines TRBV21-1 with TRBJ2-7; the D segment call TRBD1 is taken from the table without a DNA check. TRBV21-1 is shown as a pseudogene. The receptor's source is a human donor in good health. The sample comprised PBMCs. The CDR3 protein is CASSKEGGGDRASEQYF. DNA of the CDR3: TGTGCCAGCAGCAAAGAAGGGGGTGGGGACAGGGCATCTGAGCAGTACTTC.